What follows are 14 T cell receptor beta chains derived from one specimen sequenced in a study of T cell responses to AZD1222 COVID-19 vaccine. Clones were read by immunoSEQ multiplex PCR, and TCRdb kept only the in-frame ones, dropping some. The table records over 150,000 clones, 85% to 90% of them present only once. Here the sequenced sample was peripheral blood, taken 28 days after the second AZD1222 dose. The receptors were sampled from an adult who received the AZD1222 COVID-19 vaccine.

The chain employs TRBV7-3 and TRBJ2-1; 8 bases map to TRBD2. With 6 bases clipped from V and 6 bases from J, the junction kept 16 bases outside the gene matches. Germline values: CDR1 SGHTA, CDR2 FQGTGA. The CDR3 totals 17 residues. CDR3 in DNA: TGTGCCAGCAGTCAATGGCCGGGAGGGGGTCCCGGCAATGAGCAGTTCTTC. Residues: CASSQWPGGGPGNEQFF.

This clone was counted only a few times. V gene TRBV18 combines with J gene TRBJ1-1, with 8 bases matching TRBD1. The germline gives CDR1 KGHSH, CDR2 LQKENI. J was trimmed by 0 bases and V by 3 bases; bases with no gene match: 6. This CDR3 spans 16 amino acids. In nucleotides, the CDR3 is TGTGCCAGCTCACCCCGACAGGGGAACATGAACACTGAAGCTTTCTTT. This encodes CASSPRQGNMNTEAFF.

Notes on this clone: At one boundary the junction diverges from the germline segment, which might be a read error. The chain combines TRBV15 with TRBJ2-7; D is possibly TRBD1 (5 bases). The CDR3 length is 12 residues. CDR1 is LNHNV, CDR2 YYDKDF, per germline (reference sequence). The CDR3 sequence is CATSGDRYEQYF. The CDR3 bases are TGTGCCACCAGCGGAGACAGATACGAGCAGTACTTC.

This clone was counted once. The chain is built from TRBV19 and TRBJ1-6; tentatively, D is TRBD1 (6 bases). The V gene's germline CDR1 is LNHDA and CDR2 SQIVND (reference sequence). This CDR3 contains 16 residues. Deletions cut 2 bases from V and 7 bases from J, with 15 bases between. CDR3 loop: CASSISSDRRNSPLHF. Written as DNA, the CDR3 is TGTGCCAGTAGTATATCGTCCGACAGGCGAAATTCACCCCTCCACTTT.

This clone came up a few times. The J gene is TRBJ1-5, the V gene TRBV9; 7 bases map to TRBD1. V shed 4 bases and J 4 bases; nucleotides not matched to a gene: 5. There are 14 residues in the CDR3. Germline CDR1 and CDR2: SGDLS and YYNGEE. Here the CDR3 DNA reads TGTGCCAGCAGCCTAGGGACAGCAAATCAGCCCCAGCATTTT. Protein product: CASSLGTANQPQHF. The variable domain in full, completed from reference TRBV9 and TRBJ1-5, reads DSGVTQTPKHLITATGQRVTLRCSPRSGDLSVYWYQQSLDQGLQFLIQYYNGEERAKGNILERFSAQQFPDLHSELNLSSLELGDSALYFCASSLGTANQPQHFGDGTRLSIL.

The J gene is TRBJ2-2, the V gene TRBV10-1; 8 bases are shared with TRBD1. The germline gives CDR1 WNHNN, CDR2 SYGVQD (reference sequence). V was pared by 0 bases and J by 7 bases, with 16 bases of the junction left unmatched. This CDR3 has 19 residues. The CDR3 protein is CASSESTCLGQGAFGELFF. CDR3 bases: TGCGCCAGCAGTGAGTCGACCTGTCTTGGGCAGGGGGCTTTCGGGGAGCTGTTTTTT.

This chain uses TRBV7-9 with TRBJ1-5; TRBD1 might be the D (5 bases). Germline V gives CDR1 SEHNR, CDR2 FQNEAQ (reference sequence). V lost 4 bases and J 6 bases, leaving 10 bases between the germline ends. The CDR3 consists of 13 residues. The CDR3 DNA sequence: TGTGCCAGCAGCTCCGAGGGGCGTCAGCCCCAGCATTTT. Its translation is CASSSEGRQPQHF.

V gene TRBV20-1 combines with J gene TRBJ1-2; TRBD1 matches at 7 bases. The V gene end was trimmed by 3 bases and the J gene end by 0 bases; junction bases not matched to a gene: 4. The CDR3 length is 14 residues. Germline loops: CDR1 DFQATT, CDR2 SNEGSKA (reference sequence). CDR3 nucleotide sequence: TGCAGTGCTAGTTCGGGACAGACTAACTATGGCTACACCTTC. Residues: CSASSGQTNYGYTF.

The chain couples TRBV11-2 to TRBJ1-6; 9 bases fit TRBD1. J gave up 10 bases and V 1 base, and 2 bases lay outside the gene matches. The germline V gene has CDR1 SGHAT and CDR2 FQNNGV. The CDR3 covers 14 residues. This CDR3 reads CASSLVQGASPLHF. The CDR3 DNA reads TGTGCCAGCAGCTTAGTACAGGGGGCCTCACCCCTCCACTTT.

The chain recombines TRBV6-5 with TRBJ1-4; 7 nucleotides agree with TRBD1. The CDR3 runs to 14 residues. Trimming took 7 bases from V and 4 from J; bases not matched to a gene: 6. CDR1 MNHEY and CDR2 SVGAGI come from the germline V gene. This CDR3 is CASMRGQVNEKLFF. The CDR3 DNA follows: TGTGCCAGCATGAGAGGACAGGTTAATGAAAAACTGTTTTTT.

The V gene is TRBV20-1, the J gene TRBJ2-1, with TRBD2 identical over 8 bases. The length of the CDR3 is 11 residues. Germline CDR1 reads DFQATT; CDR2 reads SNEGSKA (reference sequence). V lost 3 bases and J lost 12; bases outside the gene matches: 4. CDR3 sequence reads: CSASGGGPQFF. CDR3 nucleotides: TGCAGTGCTAGCGGCGGGGGGCCGCAGTTCTTC.

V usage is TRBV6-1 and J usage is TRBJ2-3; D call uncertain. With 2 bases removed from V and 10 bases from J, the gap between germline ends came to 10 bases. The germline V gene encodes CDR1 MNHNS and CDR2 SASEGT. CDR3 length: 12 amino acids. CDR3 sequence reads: CASSEPIRAQYF. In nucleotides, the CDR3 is TGTGCCAGCAGTGAACCGATAAGGGCGCAGTATTTT.

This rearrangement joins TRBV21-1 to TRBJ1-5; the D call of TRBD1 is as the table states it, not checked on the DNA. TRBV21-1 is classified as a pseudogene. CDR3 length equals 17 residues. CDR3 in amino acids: CASSPLGGQKSNQPQHF. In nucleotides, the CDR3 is TGTGCCAGCAGCCCGCTGGGGGGACAGAAAAGCAATCAGCCCCAGCATTTT.

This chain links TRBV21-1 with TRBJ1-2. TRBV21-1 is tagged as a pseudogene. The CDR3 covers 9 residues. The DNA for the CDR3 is TGTGCCATCTACTATGGCTACACCTTC. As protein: CAIYYGYTF.